Listed below are T cell receptor beta chains from one sample, sequenced in a study of OX40 agonist ivuxolimab in advanced cancers. The repertoire was sequenced with immunoSEQ multiplex PCR; TCRdb's copy has only in-frame clones and lacks some. This sample carries more than 80,000 clones, roughly nine tenths of them seen once, and the ten largest clones take around 0.3%. The starting material was CD4+ or CD8+ T cells sorted from blood, obtained in a trial of the OX40 agonist ivuxolimab. The receptors stem from an adult with an advanced solid tumor such as melanoma, head and neck, liver or kidney cancer. The CDR3 runs from the conserved cysteine through the conserved F or W. D genes are given only for firm matches. The size field is filled for only some rows; it gives once, few, many or a size class.

J: TRBJ2-3
size: -
V: TRBV28
D: -
CDR3: CASSLPGKNTQYF
DNA: TGTGCCAGCAGTTTACCGGGAAAAAATACGCAGTATTTT

J: TRBJ1-1
size: -
V: TRBV5-1
D: TRBD1
CDR3: CASSLTSDRANTEAFF
DNA: TGCGCCAGCAGCCTAACTTCGGACAGGGCGAACACTGAAGCTTTCTTT

J: TRBJ2-5
size: -
V: TRBV5-1
D: -
CDR3: CASTPGGGAETQYF
DNA: TGCGCCAGCACCCCTGGTGGGGGGGCAGAGACCCAGTACTTC

J: TRBJ1-2
size: -
V: TRBV5-6
D: TRBD1
CDR3: CASSLRDRAFNGYTF
DNA: TGTGCCAGCAGCTTGAGGGACAGGGCTTTCAATGGCTACACCTTC

J: TRBJ1-4
size: -
V: TRBV5-1
D: -
CDR3: CASSRDLNEKLFF
DNA: TGCGCCAGCAGCAGGGACCTTAATGAAAAACTGTTTTTT

J: TRBJ2-7
size: -
V: TRBV15
D: -
CDR3: CATSRDWTYEQYF
DNA: TGTGCCACCAGCAGAGATTGGACCTACGAGCAGTACTTC

J: TRBJ2-1
size: -
V: TRBV18
D: -
CDR3: CASSPAGTEQFF
DNA: TGTGCCAGCTCACCGGCCGGGACTGAGCAGTTCTTC

J: TRBJ2-7
size: -
V: TRBV19
D: TRBD1
CDR3: CASSIVTGNPTEQYF
DNA: TGTGCCAGTAGTATAGTGACAGGGAATCCTACCGAGCAGTACTTC

J: TRBJ2-2
size: -
V: TRBV11-2
D: TRBD2
CDR3: CASSPYSGSAGELFF
DNA: TGTGCCAGCAGCCCATATAGCGGGAGCGCCGGGGAGCTGTTTTTT

J: TRBJ2-5
size: -
V: TRBV2
D: -
CDR3: CASSEAPGSQYF
DNA: TGTGCCAGCAGTGAAGCCCCCGGTTCCCAGTACTTC

J: TRBJ2-2
size: -
V: TRBV5-4
D: TRBD2
CDR3: CASSVGLATAGELFF
DNA: TGTGCCAGCAGCGTGGGACTAGCTACGGCCGGGGAGCTGTTTTTT

J: TRBJ1-1
size: -
V: TRBV7-2
D: -
CDR3: CASSKGPQNTEAFF
DNA: TGTGCCAGCAGCAAGGGACCGCAGAACACTGAAGCTTTCTTT

J: TRBJ2-4
size: -
V: TRBV27
D: -
CDR3: CASSLGRGSKNIQYF
DNA: TGTGCCAGCAGCCTAGGCAGGGGCTCCAAAAACATTCAGTACTTC

J: TRBJ2-1
size: few
V: TRBV2
D: TRBD2
CDR3: CASSGTRSGNEQFF
DNA: TGTGCCAGCAGCGGGACTAGGAGTGGGAATGAGCAGTTCTTC

J: TRBJ2-1
size: -
V: TRBV6-6
D: -
CDR3: CASQAGTDNEQFF
DNA: TGTGCCAGCCAGGCCGGGACTGACAATGAGCAGTTCTTC

J: TRBJ2-1
size: -
V: TRBV5-1
D: TRBD1
CDR3: CASSPGQGNNNEQFF
DNA: TGCGCCAGCAGCCCGGGACAGGGGAATAACAATGAGCAGTTCTTC

J: TRBJ2-5
size: -
V: TRBV5-1
D: -
CDR3: CASSLGVDREETQYF
DNA: TGCGCCAGCAGCTTGGGGGTCGACAGAGAAGAGACCCAGTACTTC

J: TRBJ1-6
size: -
V: TRBV7-2
D: -
CDR3: CASSRGDITGSPLHF
DNA: TGTGCCAGCAGCCGGGGAGACATTACAGGTTCACCCCTCCACTTT

J: TRBJ2-1
size: once
V: TRBV6-6
D: -
CDR3: CASSYSAHRRDNEQFF
DNA: TGTGCCAGCAGTTACTCGGCCCATAGGAGAGACAATGAGCAGTTCTTC

J: TRBJ2-3
size: -
V: TRBV7-2
D: -
CDR3: CASSLVSADTQYF
DNA: TGTGCCAGCAGCTTAGTTTCGGCAGATACGCAGTATTTT

J: TRBJ2-4
size: -
V: TRBV5-4
D: -
CDR3: CASSPAGPTGGNIQYF
DNA: TGTGCCAGCAGTCCAGCTGGACCCACTGGGGGAAACATTCAGTACTTC

J: TRBJ2-5
size: -
V: TRBV6-5
D: TRBD2
CDR3: CASSGTSGRSETQYF
DNA: TGTGCCAGCAGTGGGACTAGCGGGAGATCCGAGACCCAGTACTTC

J: TRBJ2-7
size: few
V: TRBV28
D: TRBD2
CDR3: CASSFRASGARRQYF
DNA: TGTGCCAGCAGTTTTCGGGCTAGCGGGGCTCGTCGGCAGTACTTC

J: TRBJ1-4
size: -
V: TRBV7-9
D: TRBD1
CDR3: CASSQGQGREKLFF
DNA: TGTGCCAGCAGCCAAGGACAGGGGCGTGAAAAACTGTTTTTT

J: TRBJ2-6
size: -
V: TRBV6-5
D: -
CDR3: CASSYSSGTGANVLTF
DNA: TGTGCCAGCAGTTACTCATCGGGGACCGGGGCCAACGTCCTGACTTTC

J: TRBJ1-1
size: once
V: TRBV27
D: -
CDR3: CASSSGPAANTEAFF
DNA: TGTGCCAGCAGTTCCGGACCGGCGGCGAACACTGAAGCTTTCTTT

J: TRBJ1-2
size: -
V: TRBV5-4
D: -
CDR3: CASSSERYLSGYTF
DNA: TGTGCCAGCAGCTCGGAGCGGTACCTAAGCGGCTACACCTTC

J: TRBJ2-7
size: -
V: TRBV28
D: TRBD2
CDR3: CASSLPTSGSYEQYF
DNA: TGTGCCAGCAGTTTACCGACTAGCGGGAGCTACGAGCAGTACTTC

J: TRBJ2-7
size: -
V: TRBV20-1
D: -
CDR3: CSASPPRGQYF
DNA: TGCAGTGCTAGCCCTCCCCGGGGGCAGTACTTC

J: TRBJ2-1
size: -
V: TRBV28
D: -
CDR3: CASSSGSGQYNEQFF
DNA: TGTGCCAGCAGTTCCGGGAGTGGCCAATACAATGAGCAGTTCTTC

J: TRBJ2-7
size: -
V: TRBV10-3
D: -
CDR3: CAISGGARGINEQYF
DNA: TGTGCCATCAGTGGAGGGGCCAGGGGTATCAACGAGCAGTACTTC

J: TRBJ1-2
size: -
V: TRBV19
D: -
CDR3: CASSIEASGGYTF
DNA: TGTGCCAGTAGTATAGAAGCGTCCGGTGGCTACACCTTC

J: TRBJ2-1
size: -
V: TRBV30
D: TRBD2
CDR3: CAWSVLWTSGRPNEQFF
DNA: TGTGCCTGGAGTGTACTTTGGACTAGCGGGAGACCCAATGAGCAGTTCTTC

J: TRBJ2-2
size: few
V: TRBV5-6
D: -
CDR3: CASSPLKRGGNTGELFF
DNA: TGTGCCAGCAGCCCCCTCAAGAGAGGGGGGAACACCGGGGAGCTGTTTTTT

J: TRBJ1-3
size: -
V: TRBV5-1
D: -
CDR3: CASSLGTDSGNTIYF
DNA: TGCGCCAGCAGCTTGGGTACAGACTCTGGAAACACCATATATTTT

J: TRBJ2-3
size: -
V: TRBV15
D: -
CDR3: CATSNLRGSTDTQYF
DNA: TGTGCCACCAGCAACCTCCGCGGGAGCACAGATACGCAGTATTTT

J: TRBJ1-2
size: -
V: TRBV6-1
D: -
CDR3: CASNLSNRVSGYTF
DNA: TGTGCCAGCAACTTATCGAACAGGGTGAGCGGCTACACCTTC

J: TRBJ2-7
size: -
V: TRBV5-1
D: TRBD2
CDR3: CASSRTPFSGVMEQYF
DNA: TGCGCCAGCAGCCGTACCCCCTTTAGCGGGGTCATGGAGCAGTACTTC

J: TRBJ2-7
size: -
V: TRBV18
D: -
CDR3: CASSPGTANNEQYF
DNA: TGTGCCAGCTCACCAGGGACCGCTAATAACGAGCAGTACTTC

J: TRBJ2-7
size: -
V: TRBV30
D: -
CDR3: CAWRRPLLDEQYF
DNA: TGTGCCTGGAGGAGACCCCTCTTGGACGAGCAGTACTTC

J: TRBJ2-7
size: -
V: TRBV7-2
D: TRBD1
CDR3: CASSPPGTGGYEQYF
DNA: TGTGCCAGCAGCCCCCCCGGGACAGGGGGCTACGAGCAGTACTTC

J: TRBJ2-3
size: -
V: TRBV10-3
D: TRBD1
CDR3: CAIKDSGTATDTQYF
DNA: TGTGCCATCAAGGATTCCGGGACAGCCACAGATACGCAGTATTTT

J: TRBJ2-1
size: -
V: TRBV18
D: TRBD2
CDR3: CASSPRLAGPRSYNEQFF
DNA: TGTGCCAGCTCACCGAGACTAGCGGGACCCCGCTCCTACAATGAGCAGTTCTTC

J: TRBJ2-2
size: -
V: TRBV14
D: -
CDR3: CASSQGTPGRTGELFF
DNA: TGTGCCAGCAGCCAAGGGACCCCGGGGCGGACCGGGGAGCTGTTTTTT

J: TRBJ2-5
size: -
V: TRBV18
D: TRBD1
CDR3: CASDRGLIQETQYF
DNA: TGTGCCAGCGACAGGGGGCTAATCCAAGAGACCCAGTACTTC

J: TRBJ1-2
size: -
V: TRBV19
D: TRBD1
CDR3: CASSAASTGNYGYTF
DNA: TGTGCCAGTAGTGCGGCATCGACAGGGAACTATGGCTACACCTTC

J: TRBJ2-7
size: -
V: TRBV28
D: -
CDR3: CAVATGSYEQYF
DNA: TGTGCTGTCGCGACGGGCTCCTACGAGCAGTACTTC